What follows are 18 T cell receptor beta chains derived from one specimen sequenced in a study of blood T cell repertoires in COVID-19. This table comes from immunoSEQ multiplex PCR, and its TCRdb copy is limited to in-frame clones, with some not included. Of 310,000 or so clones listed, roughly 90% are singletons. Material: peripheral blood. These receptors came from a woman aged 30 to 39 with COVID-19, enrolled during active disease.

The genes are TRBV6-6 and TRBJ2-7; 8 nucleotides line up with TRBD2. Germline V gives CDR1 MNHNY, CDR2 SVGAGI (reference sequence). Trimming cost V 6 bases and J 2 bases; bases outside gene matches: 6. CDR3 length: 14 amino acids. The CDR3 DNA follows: TGTGCCAGCAGCTCGGGACTAGAAGCCTACGAGCAGTACTTC. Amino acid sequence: CASSSGLEAYEQYF.

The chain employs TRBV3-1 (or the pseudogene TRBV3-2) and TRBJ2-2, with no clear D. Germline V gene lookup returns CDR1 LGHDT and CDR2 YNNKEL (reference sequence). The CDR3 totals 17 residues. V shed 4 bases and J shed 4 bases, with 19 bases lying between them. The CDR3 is CASSPAAFRPVTGELFF. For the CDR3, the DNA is TGTGCCAGCAGCCCCGCGGCGTTTAGGCCCGTCACCGGGGAGCTGTTTTTT.

The CDR3 coding sequence is TGTGCCTGGAGTTCTTCCAAAGTGGCAGGTGGCGAAAAACTGTTTTTT. Amino acids: CAWSSSKVAGGEKLFF. The rearrangement uses TRBV30 and TRBJ1-4; D remains ambiguous. With 2 bases removed from V and 8 bases from J, the gap between germline ends came to 21 bases. Germline V gene sequence: CDR1 GTSNPN, CDR2 SVGIG (reference sequence). The CDR3 runs 16 residues.

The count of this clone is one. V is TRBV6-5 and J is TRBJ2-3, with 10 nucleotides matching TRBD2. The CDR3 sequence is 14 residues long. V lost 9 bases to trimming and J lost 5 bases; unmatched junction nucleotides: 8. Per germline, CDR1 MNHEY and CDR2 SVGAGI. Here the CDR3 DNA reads TGTGCCAGTGGAGCGGGGGGGCAGGGAGATACGCAGTATTTT. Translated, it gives CASGAGGQGDTQYF.

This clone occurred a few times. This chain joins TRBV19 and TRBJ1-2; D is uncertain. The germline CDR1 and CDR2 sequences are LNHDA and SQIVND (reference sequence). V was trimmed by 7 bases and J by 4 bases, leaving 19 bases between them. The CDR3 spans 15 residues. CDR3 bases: TGTGCCAGTATTCAGTCGGGAGGTTCGGGCTATGGCTACACCTTC. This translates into CASIQSGGSGYGYTF.

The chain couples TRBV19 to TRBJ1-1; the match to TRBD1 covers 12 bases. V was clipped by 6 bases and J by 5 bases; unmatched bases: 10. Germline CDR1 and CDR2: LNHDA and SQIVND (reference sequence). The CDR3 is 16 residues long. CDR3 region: CASSPRDRGRGTEAFF. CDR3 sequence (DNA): TGTGCCAGTAGCCCCCGGGACAGGGGGCGTGGGACTGAAGCTTTCTTT. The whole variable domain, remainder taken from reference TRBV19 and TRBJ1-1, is DGGITQSPKYLFRKEGQNVTLSCEQNLNHDAMYWYRQDPGQGLRLIYYSQIVNDFQKGDIAEGYSVSREKKESFPLTVTSAQKNPTAFYLCASSPRDRGRGTEAFFGQGTRLTVV.

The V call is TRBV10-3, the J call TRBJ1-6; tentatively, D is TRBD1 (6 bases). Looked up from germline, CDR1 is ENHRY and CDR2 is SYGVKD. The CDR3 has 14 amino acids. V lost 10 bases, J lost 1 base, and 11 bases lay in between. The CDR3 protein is CATLQGSYNSPLHF. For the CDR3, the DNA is TGTGCCACTCTACAGGGTTCCTATAATTCACCCCTCCACTTT.

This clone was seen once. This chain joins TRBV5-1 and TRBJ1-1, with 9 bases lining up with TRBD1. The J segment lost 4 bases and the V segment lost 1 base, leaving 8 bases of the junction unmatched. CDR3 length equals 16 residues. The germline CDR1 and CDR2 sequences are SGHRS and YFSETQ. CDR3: CASSLTNPGQGTEAFF. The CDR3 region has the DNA TGCGCCAGCAGCTTGACAAACCCGGGACAGGGCACTGAAGCTTTCTTT.

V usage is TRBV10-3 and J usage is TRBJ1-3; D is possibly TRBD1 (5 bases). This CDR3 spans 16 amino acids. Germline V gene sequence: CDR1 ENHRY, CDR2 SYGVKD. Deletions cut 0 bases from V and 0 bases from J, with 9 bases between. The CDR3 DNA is TGTGCCATCAGTGAGTCGGGGCGACGCTCTGGAAACACCATATATTTT. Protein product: CAISESGRRSGNTIYF.

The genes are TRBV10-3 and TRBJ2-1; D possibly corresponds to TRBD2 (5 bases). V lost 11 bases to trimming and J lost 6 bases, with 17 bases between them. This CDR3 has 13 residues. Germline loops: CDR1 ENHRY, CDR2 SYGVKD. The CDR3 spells CAVRGLPGNEQFF. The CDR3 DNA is TGTGCCGTTCGGGGTCTTCCGGGCAATGAGCAGTTCTTC.

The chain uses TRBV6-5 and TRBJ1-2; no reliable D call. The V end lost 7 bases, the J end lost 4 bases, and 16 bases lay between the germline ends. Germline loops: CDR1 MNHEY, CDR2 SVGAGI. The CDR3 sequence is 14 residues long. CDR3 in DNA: TGTGCCAGCACCCGGACTTTCGGCGGCTATGGCTACACCTTC. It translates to CASTRTFGGYGYTF.

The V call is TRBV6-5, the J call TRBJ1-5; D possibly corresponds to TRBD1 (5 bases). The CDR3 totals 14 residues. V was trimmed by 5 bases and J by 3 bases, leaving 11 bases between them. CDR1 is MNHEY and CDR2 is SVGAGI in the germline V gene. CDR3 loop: CASSPRDSNQPQHF. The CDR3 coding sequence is TGTGCCAGCAGTCCTCGGGACTCCAATCAGCCCCAGCATTTT.

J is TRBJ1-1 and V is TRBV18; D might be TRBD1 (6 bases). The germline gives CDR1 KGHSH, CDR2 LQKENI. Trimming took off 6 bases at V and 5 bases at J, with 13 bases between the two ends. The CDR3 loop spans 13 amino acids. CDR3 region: CASSQNRDTEAFF. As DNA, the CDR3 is TGTGCCAGCTCCCAAAACAGGGATACTGAAGCTTTCTTT.

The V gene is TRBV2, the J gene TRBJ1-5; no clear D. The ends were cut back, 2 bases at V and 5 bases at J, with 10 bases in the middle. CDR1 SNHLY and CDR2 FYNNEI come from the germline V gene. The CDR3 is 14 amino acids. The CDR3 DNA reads TGTGCCAGCAGTGAAACTAGGGTCGATCAGCCCCAGCATTTT. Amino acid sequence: CASSETRVDQPQHF.

CDR3 sequence (DNA): TGTGCCATCAGTGGCACTAATCTAGCGGGAGGTATAGATACGCAGTATTTT. Protein: CAISGTNLAGGIDTQYF. J is TRBJ2-3 and V is TRBV10-3; TRBD2 matches 11 bases. Germline V gives CDR1 ENHRY, CDR2 SYGVKD. The trim removed 4 bases at V and 5 bases at J, leaving 11 bases unmatched. The CDR3 is 17 residues long.

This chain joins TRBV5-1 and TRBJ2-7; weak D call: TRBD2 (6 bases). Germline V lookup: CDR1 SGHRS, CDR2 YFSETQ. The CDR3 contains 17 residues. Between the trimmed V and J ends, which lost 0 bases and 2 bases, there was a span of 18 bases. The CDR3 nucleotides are TGCGCCAGCAGCTTGGCCATACAGCGTGCGGGGACCTACGAGCAGTACTTC. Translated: CASSLAIQRAGTYEQYF.

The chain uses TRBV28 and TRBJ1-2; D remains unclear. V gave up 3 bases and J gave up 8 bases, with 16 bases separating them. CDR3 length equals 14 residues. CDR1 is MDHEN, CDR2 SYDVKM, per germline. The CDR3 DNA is TGTGCCAGCAGTTTTCCCCACGCCTCGGAGGGCTACACCTTC. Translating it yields CASSFPHASEGYTF.

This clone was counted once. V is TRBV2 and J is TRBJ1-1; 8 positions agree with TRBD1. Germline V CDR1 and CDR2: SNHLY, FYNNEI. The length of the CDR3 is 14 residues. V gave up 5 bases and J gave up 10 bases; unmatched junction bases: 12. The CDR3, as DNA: TGTGCCAGCAGTTCTCGACAGGGGACAAGTGCAGCTTTCTTT. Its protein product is CASSSRQGTSAAFF.